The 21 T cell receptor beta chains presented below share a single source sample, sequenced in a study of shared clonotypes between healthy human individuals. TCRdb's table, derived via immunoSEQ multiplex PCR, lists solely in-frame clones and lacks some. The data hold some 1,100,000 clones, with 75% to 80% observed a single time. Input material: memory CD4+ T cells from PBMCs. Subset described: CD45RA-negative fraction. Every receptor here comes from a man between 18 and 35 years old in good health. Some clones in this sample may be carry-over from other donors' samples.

DNA of the CDR3: TGCGCCAGCAGCTTGGCGGTAGGCTTTGACGGCTACACCTTC. This encodes CASSLAVGFDGYTF. The rearrangement links TRBV5-1 to TRBJ1-2; D is uncertain. The CDR3 sequence is 14 residues long. Germline V gene lookup returns CDR1 SGHRS and CDR2 YFSETQ. The germline V and J ends were trimmed by 0 bases and 8 bases, with 14 bases remaining between them.

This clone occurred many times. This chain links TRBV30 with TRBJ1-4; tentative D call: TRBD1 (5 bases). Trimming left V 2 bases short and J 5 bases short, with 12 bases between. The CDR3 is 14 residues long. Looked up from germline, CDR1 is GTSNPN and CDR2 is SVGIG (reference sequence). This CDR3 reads CAWSPTAPNEKLFF. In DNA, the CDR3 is TGTGCCTGGAGTCCGACAGCGCCGAATGAAAAACTGTTTTTT.

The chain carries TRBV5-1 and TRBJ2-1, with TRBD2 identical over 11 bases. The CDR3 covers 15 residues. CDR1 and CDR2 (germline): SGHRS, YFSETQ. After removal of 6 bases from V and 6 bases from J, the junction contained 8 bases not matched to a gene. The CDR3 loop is CASNRGTSGFNEQFF. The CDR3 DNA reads TGCGCCAGCAACCGGGGGACTAGCGGCTTCAATGAGCAGTTCTTC.

Here the CDR3 reads CASSFDRAINIQYF. The CDR3 DNA follows: TGTGCCAGCAGCTTCGACAGGGCAATCAACATTCAGTACTTC. This sequence joins TRBV5-6 and TRBJ2-4, with TRBD1 matching 7 bases. CDR1 and CDR2 from the germline V gene are SGHDT and YYEEEE. The CDR3 has 14 residues. V shed 2 bases and J 7 bases; nucleotides not matched to a gene: 6.

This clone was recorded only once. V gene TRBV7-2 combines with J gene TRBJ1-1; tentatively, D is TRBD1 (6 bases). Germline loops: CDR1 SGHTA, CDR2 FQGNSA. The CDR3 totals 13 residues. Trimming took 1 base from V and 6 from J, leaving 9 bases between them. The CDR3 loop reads CASSLGRTAEAFF. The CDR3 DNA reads TGTGCCAGCAGCTTAGGTCGGACAGCTGAAGCTTTCTTT.

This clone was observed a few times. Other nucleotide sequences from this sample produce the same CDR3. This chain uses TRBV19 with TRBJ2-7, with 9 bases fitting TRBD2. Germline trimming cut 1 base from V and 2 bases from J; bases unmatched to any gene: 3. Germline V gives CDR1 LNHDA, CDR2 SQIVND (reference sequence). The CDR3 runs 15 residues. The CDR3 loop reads CASSIGLAATYEQYF. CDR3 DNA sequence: TGTGCCAGTAGTATAGGACTAGCGGCAACCTACGAGCAGTACTTC.

The CDR3, as DNA: TGTGCCAGCAGCCAAGACGGGGACAGGCTAACTGGAAACACCATATATTTT. This translates into CASSQDGDRLTGNTIYF. This rearrangement joins TRBV5-4 to TRBJ1-3; 8 bases map to TRBD1. The junction had 11 bases not matched to a gene; V was cut back by 4 bases and J by 2 bases. The CDR3 extends over 17 amino acids. Looked up from germline, CDR1 is SGHNT and CDR2 is YYREEE (reference sequence).

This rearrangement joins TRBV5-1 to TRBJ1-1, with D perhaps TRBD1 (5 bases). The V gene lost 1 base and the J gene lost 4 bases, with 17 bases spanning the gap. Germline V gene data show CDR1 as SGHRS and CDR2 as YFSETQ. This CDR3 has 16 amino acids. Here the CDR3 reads CASSLSLGDFATEAFF. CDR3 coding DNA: TGCGCCAGCAGCTTGTCATTAGGGGATTTCGCCACTGAAGCTTTCTTT.

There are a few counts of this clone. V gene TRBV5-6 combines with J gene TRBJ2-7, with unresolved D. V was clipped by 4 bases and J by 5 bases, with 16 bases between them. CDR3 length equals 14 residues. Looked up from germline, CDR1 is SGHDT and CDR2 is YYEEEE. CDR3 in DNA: TGTGCCAGCAGCCGCCCCCTGGCCAGCAACGAGCAGTACTTC. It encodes CASSRPLASNEQYF.

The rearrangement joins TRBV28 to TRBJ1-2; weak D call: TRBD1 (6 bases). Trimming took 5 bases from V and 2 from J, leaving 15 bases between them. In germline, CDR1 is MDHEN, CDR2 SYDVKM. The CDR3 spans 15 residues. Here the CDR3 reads CASSPPQGTNYGYTF. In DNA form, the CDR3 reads TGTGCCAGCAGTCCACCACAGGGAACGAACTATGGCTACACCTTC.

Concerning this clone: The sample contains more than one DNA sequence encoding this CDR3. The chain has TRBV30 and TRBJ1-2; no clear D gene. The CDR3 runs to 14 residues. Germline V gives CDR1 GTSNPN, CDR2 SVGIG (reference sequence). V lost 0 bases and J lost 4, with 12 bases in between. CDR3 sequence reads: CAWSVKGVGYGYTF. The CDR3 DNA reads TGTGCCTGGAGTGTCAAGGGTGTAGGCTATGGCTACACCTTC.

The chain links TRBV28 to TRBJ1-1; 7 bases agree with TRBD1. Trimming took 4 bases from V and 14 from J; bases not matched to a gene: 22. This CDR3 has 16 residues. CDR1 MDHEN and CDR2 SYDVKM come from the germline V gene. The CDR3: CASSSHTGAGRGEVFF. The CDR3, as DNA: TGTGCCAGCAGTTCTCACACAGGGGCCGGACGTGGCGAAGTGTTCTTT.

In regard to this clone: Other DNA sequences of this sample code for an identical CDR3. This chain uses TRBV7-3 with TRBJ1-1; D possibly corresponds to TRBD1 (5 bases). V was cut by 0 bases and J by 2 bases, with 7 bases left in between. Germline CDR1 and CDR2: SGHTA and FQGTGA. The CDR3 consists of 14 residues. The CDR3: CASSLTGPNTEAFF. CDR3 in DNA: TGTGCCAGCAGCTTAACGGGGCCCAACACTGAAGCTTTCTTT.

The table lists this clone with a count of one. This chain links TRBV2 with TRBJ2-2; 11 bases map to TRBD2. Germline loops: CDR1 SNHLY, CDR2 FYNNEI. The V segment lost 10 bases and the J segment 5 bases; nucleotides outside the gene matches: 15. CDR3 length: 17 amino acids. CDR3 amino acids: CATTKNSGRAGTGELFF. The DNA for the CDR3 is TGTGCCACTACGAAGAATAGCGGGAGGGCCGGTACCGGGGAGCTGTTTTTT.

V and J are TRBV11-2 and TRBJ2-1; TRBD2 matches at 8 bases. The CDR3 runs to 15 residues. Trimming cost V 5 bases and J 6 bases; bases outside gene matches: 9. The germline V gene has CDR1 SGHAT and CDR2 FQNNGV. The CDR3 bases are TGTGCCAGCAGCCCCCGGGGGGGCTTGTCCAATGAGCAGTTCTTC. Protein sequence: CASSPRGGLSNEQFF.

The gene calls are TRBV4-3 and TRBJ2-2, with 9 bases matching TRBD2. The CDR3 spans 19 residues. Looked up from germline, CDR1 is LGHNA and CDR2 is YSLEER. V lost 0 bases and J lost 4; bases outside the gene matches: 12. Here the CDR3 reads CASSQDLGGSGSPTGELFF. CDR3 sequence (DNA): TGCGCCAGCAGCCAAGATTTAGGGGGTAGCGGGAGTCCCACCGGGGAGCTGTTTTTT.

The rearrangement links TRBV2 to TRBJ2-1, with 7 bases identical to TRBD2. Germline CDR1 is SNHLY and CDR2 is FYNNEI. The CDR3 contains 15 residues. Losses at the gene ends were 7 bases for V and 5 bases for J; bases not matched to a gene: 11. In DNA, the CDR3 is TGTGCCAGCAATAGACTAGCCGTTATCAACAATGAGCAGTTCTTC. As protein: CASNRLAVINNEQFF.

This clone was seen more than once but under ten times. The CDR3 nucleotides read TGCGCCAGCAGCTTATATGGACAGGGATCGAACACTGAAGCTTTCTTT. Protein: CASSLYGQGSNTEAFF. The V gene is TRBV5-1, the J gene TRBJ1-1; TRBD1 matches 8 bases. Trimming took 2 bases from V and 1 from J; bases not matched to a gene: 7. The CDR3 has 16 residues. Germline V gene data show CDR1 as SGHRS and CDR2 as YFSETQ.

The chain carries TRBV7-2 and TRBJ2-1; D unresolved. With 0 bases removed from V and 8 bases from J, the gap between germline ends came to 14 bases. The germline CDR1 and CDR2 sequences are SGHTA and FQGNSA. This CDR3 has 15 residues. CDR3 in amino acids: CASSLALIPVDEQFF. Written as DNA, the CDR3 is TGTGCCAGCAGCTTAGCTCTTATACCGGTGGATGAGCAGTTCTTC.

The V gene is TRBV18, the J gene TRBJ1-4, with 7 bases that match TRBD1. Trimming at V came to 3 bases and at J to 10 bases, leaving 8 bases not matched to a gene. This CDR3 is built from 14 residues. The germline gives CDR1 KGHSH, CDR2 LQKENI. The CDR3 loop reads CASSPPTGSGKLFF. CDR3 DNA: TGTGCCAGCTCACCCCCGACAGGGAGCGGAAAACTGTTTTTT.

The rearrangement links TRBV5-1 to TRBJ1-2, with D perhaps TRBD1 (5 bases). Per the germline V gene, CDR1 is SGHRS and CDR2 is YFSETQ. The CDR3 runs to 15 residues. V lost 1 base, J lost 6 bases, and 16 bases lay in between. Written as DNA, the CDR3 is TGCGCCAGCAGCTTGATCGGTTACCGGGGGAATGGCTACACCTTC. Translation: CASSLIGYRGNGYTF.